These T cell receptor beta chains were read from a single sample in a study of OX40 agonist ivuxolimab in advanced cancers. Assay used: immunoSEQ multiplex PCR; TCRdb lists only in-frame clones, some missing. In the table there are roughly 80,000 clones, about 90% of which are singletons. Here the sequenced sample was CD4+ or CD8+ T cells sorted from blood, taken in a trial of the OX40 agonist ivuxolimab. The receptor source for this set is an adult with an advanced solid tumor such as melanoma, head and neck, liver or kidney cancer. Both conserved end residues are part of each CDR3. A D gene is named only where the DNA matches it firmly. Size tells how often a clone was seen (once, few, many) or the class of an expanded clone, and some rows leave it out.

V gene,D gene,J gene,clone size,CDR3 DNA,CDR3 protein
TRBV29-1,TRBD2,TRBJ2-7,.,TGCAGCGTTCGGGCCGGGGAGGGAGCCTACGAGCAGTACTTC,CSVRAGEGAYEQYF
TRBV19,TRBD2,TRBJ2-7,.,TGTGCCAGTCTCGGTAGCGGGGAACAGTCCTACGAGCAGTACTTC,CASLGSGEQSYEQYF
TRBV7-9,.,TRBJ2-3,.,TGTGCCAGCAGCCCCGGGGAACTCAGGACAGATACGCAGTATTTT,CASSPGELRTDTQYF
TRBV4-1,.,TRBJ1-2,.,TGCGCCAGCAGCCGTACAGGCGACAGCCCCTATGGCTACACCTTC,CASSRTGDSPYGYTF
TRBV5-6,.,TRBJ1-2,.,TGTGCCAGCAGCTTCGTCAGCTATGGCTACACCTTC,CASSFVSYGYTF
TRBV21-1,.,TRBJ2-1,.,TGTGCCAGCAGCAAGGGCGGTGGTTGGGTAGCGCCTGAGAGCTCCTACAATGAGCAGTTCTTC,CASSKGGGWVAPESSYNEQFF
TRBV15,.,TRBJ2-5,.,TGTGCCACCAGCAGAGGGCTAGGCCTCCCAGAGACCCAGTACTTC,CATSRGLGLPETQYF
TRBV6-1,.,TRBJ2-3,.,TGTGCCAGCAGTGGCAAAGGGACTAGCACAGATACGCAGTATTTT,CASSGKGTSTDTQYF
TRBV5-4,.,TRBJ2-1,.,TGTGCCAGCAGCTTGGACAGATACAATGAGCAGTTCTTC,CASSLDRYNEQFF
TRBV5-5,.,TRBJ1-1,.,TGTGCCAGCAGCATATTCGGGGGATCTGAAGCTTTCTTT,CASSIFGGSEAFF
TRBV28,.,TRBJ2-7,.,TGTGCCAGCAGCCCCCAGGGGAGAGGGACCTACGAGCAGTACTTC,CASSPQGRGTYEQYF
TRBV29-1,.,TRBJ2-6,few,TGCAGCGTTGAAACGAGTAGGGGACTCTCTGGGGCCAACGTCCTGACTTTC,CSVETSRGLSGANVLTF
TRBV7-9,.,TRBJ1-4,.,TGTGCCAGCAGCCCCCACACCGGGGAAAAACTGTTTTTT,CASSPHTGEKLFF
TRBV19,.,TRBJ1-4,.,TGTGCCAGTAGCCACCGCCCTCAAGCTAATGAAAAACTGTTTTTT,CASSHRPQANEKLFF
TRBV2,TRBD2,TRBJ2-3,.,TGTGCCAGCAGTAAGTTAGCGGGAGTGGGGACAGATACGCAGTATTTT,CASSKLAGVGTDTQYF
TRBV23-1,.,TRBJ1-2,.,TGCGCCAGCCCGATAAGTATGCACTATGGCTACACCTTC,CASPISMHYGYTF
TRBV5-1,.,TRBJ1-1,once,TGCGCCAGCAGCTTCGCGGGGACTGAAGCTTTCTTT,CASSFAGTEAFF
TRBV6-5,.,TRBJ1-4,once,TGTGCCAGCAGTTATAGGGGGAGTAAAAAACTGTTTTTT,CASSYRGSKKLFF
TRBV29-1,.,TRBJ1-1,.,TGCAGCGTTGAAAGGCAGTTGAACACTGAAGCTTTCTTT,CSVERQLNTEAFF
TRBV7-3,.,TRBJ2-7,few,TGTGCCAGCAGCTTAACGGCAGGGATCGGCTACGAGCAGTACTTC,CASSLTAGIGYEQYF
TRBV28,.,TRBJ2-7,.,TGTGCCAGCAGTTTATGGGGGGAGACCTACGAGCAGTACTTC,CASSLWGETYEQYF
TRBV7-2,.,TRBJ2-2,once,TGTGCCAGCAACCACCTGGGCACCGGGGAGCTGTTTTTT,CASNHLGTGELFF
TRBV10-3,.,TRBJ1-4,.,TGTGCCATCAGTCAAGGTGGGGCAACTAATGAAAAACTGTTTTTT,CAISQGGATNEKLFF
TRBV19,TRBD1,TRBJ2-2,.,TGTGCCAGTAGGCGGGACAGGGAAGTCGGGGAGCTGTTTTTT,CASRRDREVGELFF
TRBV11-3,.,TRBJ2-6,.,TGTGCCAGCAGCTTGGTGGCTGGGGCCAACGTCCTGACTTTC,CASSLVAGANVLTF
TRBV5-1,TRBD2,TRBJ2-7,.,TGCGCCAGCAGCTTGTCCCGGGGGGGCGGCTACGAGCAGTACTTC,CASSLSRGGGYEQYF
TRBV7-2,TRBD2,TRBJ2-5,once,TGTGCCAGCAGCCAGTCGGTGGGGCTAGCGGGAGGGCTAGAGACCCAGTACTTC,CASSQSVGLAGGLETQYF
TRBV10-3,TRBD2,TRBJ2-7,few,TGTGCCACCGGGGGGGTGTCCTACGAGCAGTACTTC,CATGGVSYEQYF
TRBV28,TRBD1,TRBJ2-7,.,TGTGCCAGCAGTCCGCCGGGACAGGGAGGGAACTACGAGCAGTACTTC,CASSPPGQGGNYEQYF
TRBV19,TRBD2,TRBJ2-7,.,TGTGCCAGTAGTATATCAGCGGGAGTTTACGAGCAGTACTTC,CASSISAGVYEQYF
TRBV2,.,TRBJ2-5,.,TGTGCCAGCAGATTTTGGGGACCCCAGTACTTC,CASRFWGPQYF
TRBV4-2,TRBD2,TRBJ2-5,.,TGTGCCAGCAGCCCAGGACTAGCGGGAGGGCCCGTTCTAGAGACCCAGTACTTC,CASSPGLAGGPVLETQYF
TRBV5-5,.,TRBJ2-5,.,TGTGCCAGCAGACAGTACCAAGAGACCCAGTACTTC,CASRQYQETQYF
TRBV29-1,TRBD1,TRBJ1-6,.,TGCAGCGTTGGGACAGGGGATTCTCATTCACCCCTCCACTTT,CSVGTGDSHSPLHF
TRBV7-2,TRBD2,TRBJ2-1,.,TGTGCCAGCAGCTTAGCAGCGGGAGTGGACGAGCAGTTCTTC,CASSLAAGVDEQFF
TRBV5-1,TRBD1,TRBJ1-2,.,TGCGCCAGCAGCGAGGGGGCGAGAAATGGCTACACCTTC,CASSEGARNGYTF
TRBV6-6,.,TRBJ1-5,.,TGTGCCAGCAGTTATCGAATCGGCGATCAGCCCCAGCATTTT,CASSYRIGDQPQHF
TRBV27,.,TRBJ2-7,.,TGTGCCAGCAGTTTACTAGGTGACCCTAACTTCGAGCAGTACTTC,CASSLLGDPNFEQYF
TRBV11-2,TRBD1,TRBJ2-7,.,TGTGCCAGCACCACTGGGGACAGTTCCTACGAGCAGTACTTC,CASTTGDSSYEQYF
TRBV9,TRBD2,TRBJ2-3,.,TGTGCCAGCAGCCCCCGACTAGCGGGAGGGGATACGCAGTATTTT,CASSPRLAGGDTQYF
TRBV4-1,.,TRBJ1-4,.,TGCGCCAGCAGCCAAGTTGGGGCGGCCGCCAATGAAAAACTGTTTTTT,CASSQVGAAANEKLFF
TRBV2,.,TRBJ2-2,.,TGTGCCAGCAGTGACTTCTCGAACACCGGGGAGCTGTTTTTT,CASSDFSNTGELFF
TRBV29-1,.,TRBJ2-1,.,TGCAGCGTTGATGCCTCATACTCCTACAATGAGCAGTTCTTC,CSVDASYSYNEQFF
TRBV5-6,TRBD2,TRBJ2-2,.,TGTGCCAGCAGCAACCTAGCGGGAGGAATCACCGGGGAGCTGTTTTTT,CASSNLAGGITGELFF
TRBV6-1,TRBD1,TRBJ1-5,.,TGTGCCAGCAGACTGACAGGGGGTAGCAATCAGCCCCAGCATTTT,CASRLTGGSNQPQHF
TRBV28,.,TRBJ2-1,few,TGTGCCAGCAGTTTAGACGGCCGGGTTAGAAATGAGCAGTTCTTC,CASSLDGRVRNEQFF
TRBV11-3,TRBD1,TRBJ2-5,.,TGTGCCAGCAGCCCCTTGCGTGGCAGGGGGCTTGGAGAGACCCAGTACTTC,CASSPLRGRGLGETQYF
TRBV18,TRBD1,TRBJ2-7,once,TGTGCCAGCTCACGCCGACAGGGATCATGGGAGCAGTACTTC,CASSRRQGSWEQYF
TRBV7-8,.,TRBJ2-2,once,TGTGCCAGCAGCTTCGGGGGGCGCGGTACCGGGGAGCTGTTTTTT,CASSFGGRGTGELFF